The clone carrying this T cell receptor beta chain was detected a few times. Its antigen remains unknown. This sample includes further DNA sequences coding for the same CDR3. The data stem from a study of cytomegalovirus exposure and HLA in healthy donors. In the study overall: A prior analysis found 117 million unique TCR beta sequences from 170 million or so T cells.

Whole-study results and caveats: By a later analysis, the bulk of CMV-associated TCR beta chains appeared HLA-restricted.

The CDR3 has 15 residues. The V gene's germline CDR1 is LNHDA and CDR2 SQIVND (reference sequence). V lost 1 base and J lost 2, with 11 bases in between. This PCR relied on a set of 60 Vbeta primers and 13 Jbeta primers. Original handling: Roughly 80 million unique TCR beta chains, 10 million to 14 million shared, were counted in a later analysis. Clones were sequenced by immunoSEQ multiplex PCR, and TCRdb holds only the in-frame ones, with some missing. The D gene and trimming were derived from the DNA, and the V and J assignments and clone size from that table. The sample includes 150,000 or so clones, roughly 74% of them seen just once.

J is TRBJ1-2 and V is TRBV19; D gene uncertain. The receptor was derived from a man aged 35-49 years in good health and CMV-seronegative. Sequencing input: PBMCs. CDR3 region: CASSIGSGRNYGYTF. As DNA, the CDR3 is TGTGCCAGTAGTATAGGCAGCGGCAGAAACTATGGCTACACCTTC.